This T cell receptor (beta chain) was sequenced in a study of CD8 T cells in ankylosing spondylitis. The CDR3 spans 16 residues. Trimming took 1 base from V and 7 from J, leaving 15 bases between them. Looked up from germline, CDR1 is KGHDR and CDR2 is SFDVKD. Study-wide results and limits: Several of the motif variants were reported before in synovial fluid and blood from reactive arthritis. Made up of roughly 8 highly homologous variants, a TCR beta motif appeared characteristic of ankylosing spondylitis blood.

TCRdb recomputed calls from the 5' RACE reads with MiXCR, one row per CDR3 protein. The table has hundreds of thousands of distinct CDR3 sequences, roughly 26% seen once. A few counts support this clonotype. What it binds is not known. The sequence derives from a male donor with ankylosing spondylitis. The sample taken for sequencing was blood, either unsorted or a sorted T cell fraction (not recorded which). V usage is TRBV24-1 and J usage is TRBJ2-2; D perhaps matches TRBD2 (6 bases). The CDR3 loop is CATSDFGVAEVGELFF. The CDR3 DNA is TGTGCCACCAGTGATTTTGGGGTAGCGGAGGTCGGGGAGCTGTTTTTT.